This T cell receptor (beta chain) was found in a study of cytomegalovirus exposure and HLA in healthy donors. The overall study: A previous analysis identified more than 100 million unique TCR beta sequences derived from about 180 million T cells. Whole-study findings and limits: Some V segments could not be told apart, so they were left out, TRBV6-2 and TRBV6-3 among them. In an earlier analysis, productive rearrangement rates for most beta V segments clustered near 87% or 30%.

CDR1 and CDR2 from the germline V gene are SGHTA and FQGNSA. Deletions cut 4 bases from V and 4 bases from J, with 11 bases between. The CDR3 covers 13 residues. Primers for the PCR totalled 60 Vbeta and 13 Jbeta. Only in-frame clones appear in the TCRdb table, and some are missing; sequencing was by immunoSEQ multiplex PCR. The repertoire holds tens of thousands of clones, with 70% to 80% as singletons. In regard to this clone: Antigen specificity is unknown.

Sequencing was performed on PBMCs. The J gene is TRBJ2-7, the V gene TRBV7-2; D is undetermined. The sequence derives from a man aged 45-65 years in good health and CMV-seronegative. The CDR3 spells CASSSAKLYEQYF. In nucleotides, the CDR3 is TGTGCCAGCAGCTCCGCTAAACTTTACGAGCAGTACTTC.